This TCR beta chain appears in the sequencing data of a study of response to subunit inactivated influenza vaccine. Findings and limits, study-wide: New T cells are recruited in small numbers by each seasonal influenza vaccination, according to the authors' suggestion.

TCRdb independently ran MiXCR on the RT-PCR reads; one entry per CDR3 protein. The table shows hundreds of thousands of distinct CDR3 sequences, with approximately 7.1% occurring only once. V lost 4 bases and J 1 base, leaving 15 bases between the germline ends. The CDR3 length is 16 residues. CDR1 and CDR2 (germline): MNHEY, SVGAGI. This clonotype has just a few counts. Its antigen is not identified. The sequence was obtained from a man between 45 and 75 years old who received an inactivated influenza vaccine. Sequenced here: PBMCs from blood, sampled less than 30 months after vaccination. J is TRBJ2-3 and V is TRBV6-5, with a tentative D call TRBD1 (5 bases). The CDR3 region is CASSSIYLGGTDTQYF. CDR3 coding DNA: TGTGCCAGCAGTTCCATTTACCTAGGGGGCACAGATACGCAGTATTTT.